These 5 T cell receptor beta chains share one sample of origin, sequenced in a study of T cells after yellow fever vaccination. MiXCR, applied by TCRdb to the 5' RACE reads, yields one record per CDR3 protein. The sample carries about 330,000 distinct CDR3 sequences, around 7.3% recorded once. Specimen: PBMCs, collected about 49 days after the first yellow fever vaccination. All receptors come from a man between 18 and 35 years old who received the YFV17D yellow fever vaccine.

In this sample, this clonotype turned up a few times. J is TRBJ2-1 and V is TRBV7-8, with 7 bases matching TRBD2. Looked up from germline, CDR1 is SGHVS and CDR2 is FQNEAQ. V lost 3 bases to trimming and J lost 9 bases; unmatched junction nucleotides: 2. The CDR3 covers 12 residues. The CDR3 DNA sequence: TGTGCCAGCAGCTTTACTAGCGTTGAGCAGTTCTTC. It yields the protein CASSFTSVEQFF. Combining the CDR3 with reference TRBV7-8 and TRBJ2-1 gives the whole variable domain GAGVSQSPRYKVAKRGQDVALRCDPISGHVSLFWYQQALGQGPEFLTYFQNEAQLDKSGLPSDRFFAERPEGSVSTLKIQRTQQEDSAVYLCASSFTSVEQFFGPGTRLTVL.

The rearrangement links TRBV20-1 to TRBJ1-1, with no clear D. Germline V gene data show CDR1 as DFQATT and CDR2 as SNEGSKA (reference sequence). The CDR3 consists of 13 residues. V was trimmed by 6 bases and J by 4 bases, leaving 15 bases between them. CDR3: CSAPNSPGTEAFF. The CDR3 DNA reads TGCAGTGCCCCGAACTCTCCCGGCACTGAAGCTTTCTTT.

This clonotype was observed at least ten times. This chain uses TRBV7-2 with TRBJ2-7, with TRBD1 matching over 8 bases. The germline V gene has CDR1 SGHTA and CDR2 FQGNSA. The ends lost 5 bases at V and 3 bases at J; junction bases unmatched: 12. CDR3 size: 16 residues. As DNA, the CDR3 is TGTGCCAGCAGCGAAAATCTCGGACAGGGAGTCTACGAGCAGTACTTC. Translated, it gives CASSENLGQGVYEQYF.

This clonotype came up a few times. The rearrangement joins TRBV7-2 to TRBJ2-3; D ambiguous. The V gene lost 4 bases and the J gene lost 6 bases, with 20 bases spanning the gap. Germline lookup yields CDR1 SGHTA and CDR2 FQGNSA. This CDR3 region has 16 residues. The CDR3 sequence is CASSSTGPRTRDTQYF. The CDR3 DNA reads as TGTGCCAGCAGCTCCACCGGGCCTAGAACGAGGGATACGCAGTATTTT.

The chain couples TRBV12-3 or TRBV12-4 to TRBJ1-1, with TRBD1 as a possible D gene (6 bases). CDR3 length: 15 amino acids. The V end lost 3 bases, the J end lost 1 base, and 12 bases lay between the germline ends. The CDR3: CASSFKGQRNTEAFF. CDR3 in DNA: TGTGCCAGCAGTTTTAAGGGACAAAGGAACACTGAAGCTTTCTTT.